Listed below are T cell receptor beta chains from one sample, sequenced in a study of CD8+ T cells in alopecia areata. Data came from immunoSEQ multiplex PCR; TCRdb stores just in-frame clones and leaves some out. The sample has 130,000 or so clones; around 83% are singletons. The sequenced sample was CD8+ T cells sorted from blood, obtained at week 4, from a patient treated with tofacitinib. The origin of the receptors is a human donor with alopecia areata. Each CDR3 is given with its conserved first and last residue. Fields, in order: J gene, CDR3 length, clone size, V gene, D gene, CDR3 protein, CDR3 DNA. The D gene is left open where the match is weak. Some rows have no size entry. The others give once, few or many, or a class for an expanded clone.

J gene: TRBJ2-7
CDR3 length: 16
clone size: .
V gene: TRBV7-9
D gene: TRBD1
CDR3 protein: CASTLGQDRGTYEQYF
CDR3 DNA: TGTGCCAGCACCCTTGGTCAGGACAGGGGGACCTACGAGCAGTACTTC

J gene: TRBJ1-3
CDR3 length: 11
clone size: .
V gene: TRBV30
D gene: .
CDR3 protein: CAWSSGNTIYF
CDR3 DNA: TGTGCCTGGTCTTCTGGAAACACCATATATTTT

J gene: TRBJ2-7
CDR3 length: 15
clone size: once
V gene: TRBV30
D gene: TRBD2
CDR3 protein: CAWSGAGGPSYEQYF
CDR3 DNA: TGTGCCTGGAGTGGGGCGGGAGGGCCCTCCTACGAGCAGTACTTC

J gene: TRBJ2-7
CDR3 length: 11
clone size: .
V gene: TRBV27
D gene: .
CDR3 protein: CASSLGGEQYF
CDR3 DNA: TGTGCCAGCAGTTTAGGAGGCGAGCAGTACTTC

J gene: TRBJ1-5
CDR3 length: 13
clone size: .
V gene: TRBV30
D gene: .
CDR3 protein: CAWSVSRDQPQHF
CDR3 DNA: TGTGCCTGGAGTGTCAGTCGGGATCAGCCCCAGCATTTT

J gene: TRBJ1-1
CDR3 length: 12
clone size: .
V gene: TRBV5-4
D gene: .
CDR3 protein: CASSLQATEAFF
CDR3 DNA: TGTGCCAGCAGCTTACAGGCCACTGAAGCTTTCTTT

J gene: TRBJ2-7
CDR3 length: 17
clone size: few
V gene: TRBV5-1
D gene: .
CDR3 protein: CASSLHLSPGATYEQYF
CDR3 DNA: TGCGCCAGCAGCTTGCACCTCTCCCCAGGGGCGACCTACGAGCAGTACTTC

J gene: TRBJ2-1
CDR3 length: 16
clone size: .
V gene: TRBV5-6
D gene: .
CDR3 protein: CASSPTMEGRYNEQFF
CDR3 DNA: TGTGCCAGCAGCCCTACAATGGAGGGCCGCTACAATGAGCAGTTCTTC

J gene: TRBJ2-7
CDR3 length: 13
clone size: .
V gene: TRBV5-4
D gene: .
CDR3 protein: CASSLAEADEQYF
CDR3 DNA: TGTGCCAGCAGCTTGGCCGAGGCGGACGAGCAGTACTTC

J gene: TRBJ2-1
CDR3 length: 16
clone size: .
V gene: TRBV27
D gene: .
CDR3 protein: CASSTRQILSYNEQFF
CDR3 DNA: TGTGCCAGCAGTACCCGACAGATACTGTCCTACAATGAGCAGTTCTTC

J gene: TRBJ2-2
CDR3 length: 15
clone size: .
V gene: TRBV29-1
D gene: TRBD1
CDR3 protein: CSASGGRDYTGELFF
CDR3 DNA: TGCAGCGCCTCAGGGGGAAGGGATTACACCGGGGAGCTGTTTTTT

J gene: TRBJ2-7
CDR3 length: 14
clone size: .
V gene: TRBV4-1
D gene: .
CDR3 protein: CASSQDSGTYEQYF
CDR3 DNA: TGCGCCAGCAGCCAAGATTCGGGGACCTACGAGCAGTACTTC

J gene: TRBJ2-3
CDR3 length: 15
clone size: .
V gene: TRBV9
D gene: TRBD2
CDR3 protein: CASSEGTSVVDTQYF
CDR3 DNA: TGTGCCAGCAGCGAGGGGACTAGCGTGGTAGATACGCAGTATTTT

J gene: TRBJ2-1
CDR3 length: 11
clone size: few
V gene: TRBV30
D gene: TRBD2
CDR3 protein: CACWGREALLF
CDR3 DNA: TGTGCCTGTTGGGGGCGGGAGGCCCTCCTCTTC

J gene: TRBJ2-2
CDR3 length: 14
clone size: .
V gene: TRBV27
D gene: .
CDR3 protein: CASSYGHNTGELFF
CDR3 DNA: TGTGCCAGCAGTTATGGGCACAACACCGGGGAGCTGTTTTTT

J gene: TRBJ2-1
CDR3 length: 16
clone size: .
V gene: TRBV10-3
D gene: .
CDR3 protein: CAVYDSPLSSYNEQFF
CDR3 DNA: TGTGCCGTCTATGACAGTCCCCTTAGCTCCTACAATGAGCAGTTCTTC

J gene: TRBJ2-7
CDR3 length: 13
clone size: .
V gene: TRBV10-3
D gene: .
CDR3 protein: CAISEKLSNEQYF
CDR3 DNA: TGTGCCATCAGTGAGAAGCTTAGTAACGAGCAGTACTTC

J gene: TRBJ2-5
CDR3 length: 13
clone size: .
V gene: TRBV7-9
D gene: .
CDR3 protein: CASSQGLQETQYF
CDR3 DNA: TGTGCCAGCAGCCAGGGACTCCAAGAGACCCAGTACTTC

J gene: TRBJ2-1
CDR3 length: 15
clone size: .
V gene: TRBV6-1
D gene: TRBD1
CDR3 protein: CASSVDRSGYNEQFF
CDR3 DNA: TGTGCCAGCAGTGTGGACAGGTCAGGCTACAATGAGCAGTTCTTC

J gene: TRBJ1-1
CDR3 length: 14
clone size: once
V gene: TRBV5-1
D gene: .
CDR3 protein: CASSQGTQKVEAFF
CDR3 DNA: TGCGCCAGCAGCCAAGGGACGCAAAAGGTGGAAGCTTTCTTT

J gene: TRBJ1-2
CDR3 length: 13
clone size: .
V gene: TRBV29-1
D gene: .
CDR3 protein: CSVTSGGANGYTF
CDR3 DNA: TGCAGCGTTACCTCGGGGGGCGCGAATGGCTACACCTTC

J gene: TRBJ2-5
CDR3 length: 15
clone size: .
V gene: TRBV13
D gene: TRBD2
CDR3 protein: CASSRTSGMVETQYF
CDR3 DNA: TGTGCCAGCAGCAGAACTAGCGGGATGGTGGAGACCCAGTACTTC

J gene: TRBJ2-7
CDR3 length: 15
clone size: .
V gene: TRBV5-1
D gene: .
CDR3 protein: CASSLDSGRSYEQYF
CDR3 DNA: TGCGCCAGCAGCTTGGATTCGGGACGGAGCTACGAGCAGTACTTC

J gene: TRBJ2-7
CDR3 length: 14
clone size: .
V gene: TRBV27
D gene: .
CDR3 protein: CASSFRDLSYEQYF
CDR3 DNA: TGTGCCAGCAGTTTCCGGGACCTCTCCTACGAGCAGTACTTC

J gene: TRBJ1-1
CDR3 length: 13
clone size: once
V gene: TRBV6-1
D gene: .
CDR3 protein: CASRWTSKTEAFF
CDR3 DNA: TGTGCCAGCAGGTGGACGTCCAAGACTGAAGCTTTCTTT

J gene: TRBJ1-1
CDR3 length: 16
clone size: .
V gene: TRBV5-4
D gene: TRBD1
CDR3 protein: CASSLVTGGLGTEAFF
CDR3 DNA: TGTGCCAGCAGCTTGGTAACAGGGGGCTTGGGGACTGAAGCTTTCTTT

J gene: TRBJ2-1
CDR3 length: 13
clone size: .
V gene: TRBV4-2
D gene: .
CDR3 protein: CASSPAMISEQFF
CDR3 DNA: TGTGCCAGCAGCCCCGCTATGATCAGTGAGCAGTTCTTC

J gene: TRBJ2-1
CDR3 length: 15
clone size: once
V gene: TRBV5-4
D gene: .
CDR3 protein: CASSLESPGPPEQFF
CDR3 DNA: TGTGCCAGCAGCCTGGAATCTCCGGGGCCCCCCGAGCAGTTCTTC